These 6 T cell receptor beta chains came from one sample sequenced in a study of blood T cell repertoires in COVID-19. Clones were read by immunoSEQ multiplex PCR, and TCRdb kept only the in-frame ones, dropping some. This sample has fewer than 250,000 clones, with over 80% found just once. The specimen sequenced was PBMCs or T cells enriched from blood (not recorded which). Source of these receptors: a woman aged 35 to 49 who had recovered from COVID-19.

The V and J genes are TRBV7-2 and TRBJ1-4, with D perhaps matching TRBD1 (5 bases). This CDR3 spans 17 amino acids. Germline loops: CDR1 SGHTA, CDR2 FQGNSA. The V gene lost 4 bases and the J gene lost 10 bases, with 25 bases spanning the gap. DNA for the CDR3: TGTGCCAGCAGCTCTCTGCCTCTGACAGCCAAACCGGTAAAACTGTTTTTT. The encoded protein is CASSSLPLTAKPVKLFF. The complete variable domain, with remaining parts taken from reference TRBV7-2 and TRBJ1-4, reads GAGVSQSPSNKVTEKGKDVELRCDPISGHTALYWYRQSLGQGLEFLIYFQGNSAPDKSGLPSDRFSAERTGGSVSTLTIQRTQQEDSAVYLCASSSLPLTAKPVKLFFGSGTQLSVL.

The rearrangement uses TRBV28 and TRBJ2-1; 14 bases are a match to TRBD2. The CDR3 runs to 16 residues. With V trimmed by 6 bases and J by 0 bases, 1 base remained unmatched. The V gene's germline CDR1 is MDHEN and CDR2 SYDVKM. CDR3 nucleotide sequence: TGTGCCAGCAGCGGGACTAGCGGGGGCTCCTACAATGAGCAGTTCTTC. The encoded protein is CASSGTSGGSYNEQFF.

V gene TRBV5-1 combines with J gene TRBJ2-2; D is uncertain. CDR1 and CDR2 from the germline V gene are SGHRS and YFSETQ. The CDR3 length is 16 residues. V lost 4 bases and J lost 0, with 13 bases in between. Here the CDR3 reads CASSPIPRANTGELFF. CDR3 in DNA: TGCGCCAGCAGCCCGATTCCCCGGGCGAACACCGGGGAGCTGTTTTTT.

The rearrangement links TRBV19 to TRBJ1-5; perhaps TRBD1 as D (5 bases). The germline CDR1 and CDR2 sequences are LNHDA and SQIVND (reference sequence). Trimming took off 6 bases at V and 7 bases at J, with 13 bases between the two ends. The CDR3 totals 13 residues. CDR3 residues: CASSIGGGQPQHF. In DNA, the CDR3 is TGTGCCAGTAGCATCGGGGGAGGCCAGCCCCAGCATTTT.

This clone came up a few times. This chain links TRBV2 with TRBJ1-4, with 7 nucleotides matching TRBD1. Trimming at V came to 3 bases and at J to 4 bases, leaving 2 bases not matched to a gene. Germline CDR1 reads SNHLY; CDR2 reads FYNNEI. The CDR3 consists of 14 residues. CDR3 sequence (DNA): TGTGCCAGCAGTGAGGGACAGCTTAATGAAAAACTGTTTTTT. Amino acids: CASSEGQLNEKLFF.

The genes are TRBV7-2 and TRBJ2-3, with 14 bases that match TRBD2. There are 16 residues in the CDR3. V lost 1 base and J lost 6; bases outside the gene matches: 3. CDR1 is SGHTA and CDR2 is FQGNSA in the germline V gene. The CDR3 DNA is TGTGCCAGCAGCTTAGTGGGACTAGCGGGAGTCGATACGCAGTATTTT. Its protein is CASSLVGLAGVDTQYF.